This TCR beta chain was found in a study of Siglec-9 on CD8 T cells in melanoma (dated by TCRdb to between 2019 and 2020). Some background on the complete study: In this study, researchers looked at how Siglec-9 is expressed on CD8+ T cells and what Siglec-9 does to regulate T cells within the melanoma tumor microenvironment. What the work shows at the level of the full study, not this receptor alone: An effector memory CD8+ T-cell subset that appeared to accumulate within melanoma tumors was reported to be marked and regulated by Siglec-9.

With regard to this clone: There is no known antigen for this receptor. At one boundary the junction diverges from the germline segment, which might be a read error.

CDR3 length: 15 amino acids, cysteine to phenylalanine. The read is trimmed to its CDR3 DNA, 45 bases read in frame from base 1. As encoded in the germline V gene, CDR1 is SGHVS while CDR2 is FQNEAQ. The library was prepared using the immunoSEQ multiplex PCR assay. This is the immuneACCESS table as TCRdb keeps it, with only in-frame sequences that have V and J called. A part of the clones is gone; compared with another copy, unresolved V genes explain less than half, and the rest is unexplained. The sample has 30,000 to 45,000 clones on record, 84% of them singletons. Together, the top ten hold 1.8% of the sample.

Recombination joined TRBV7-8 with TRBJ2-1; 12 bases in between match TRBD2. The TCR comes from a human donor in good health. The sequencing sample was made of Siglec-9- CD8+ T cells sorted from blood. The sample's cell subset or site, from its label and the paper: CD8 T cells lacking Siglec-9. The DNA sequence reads TGTGCCAGCGGCTTTCTAGCGGGAGGGCCGGATGAGCAGTTCTTC. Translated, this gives CASGFLAGGPDEQFF.